The clone carrying this TCR beta chain has ten or more counts. The antigen remains undetermined. This sample stems from a study of T cells in Graves' hyperthyroidism and ophthalmopathy. Amplification of TCR beta CDR3 regions was performed using RNA transcripts as template. The HTBI primer set was used in a first-round RT-PCR of the TCR CDR3. One entry per CDR3 protein results from TCRdb running MiXCR on the multiplex PCR reads. The table shows some 720,000 distinct CDR3 sequences, with roughly 15% occurring only once. Stable Graves' hyperthyroidism denoted no ophthalmopathy progression over 18 months. Study-wide results and limits: It was a median about 6.5 months before onset that the model predicted ophthalmopathy.

CDR3 length equals 15 residues. The junction had 12 bases not matched to a gene; V was cut back by 6 bases and J by 10 bases. Sequencing used blood. The sequence was obtained from a man aged 18 to 30 with Graves' hyperthyroidism. The V gene is TRBV12-3 or TRBV12-4, the J gene TRBJ1-4, with 9 bases matching TRBD1. The CDR3: CASSRPGQGVGKLFF. The CDR3 DNA reads as TGTGCCAGCAGCCGACCGGGACAGGGCGTTGGAAAACTGTTTTTT.